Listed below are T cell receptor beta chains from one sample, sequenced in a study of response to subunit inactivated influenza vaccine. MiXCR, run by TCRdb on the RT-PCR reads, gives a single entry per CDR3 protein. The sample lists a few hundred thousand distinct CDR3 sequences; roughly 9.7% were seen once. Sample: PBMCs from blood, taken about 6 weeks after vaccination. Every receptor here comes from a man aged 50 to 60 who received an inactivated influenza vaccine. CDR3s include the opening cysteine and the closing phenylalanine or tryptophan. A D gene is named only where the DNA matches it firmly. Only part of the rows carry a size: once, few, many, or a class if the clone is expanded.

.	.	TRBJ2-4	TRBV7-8	TGTGCCAGCAGCTCCCCAGGGAGGAACATTCAGTACTTC	CASSSPGRNIQYF
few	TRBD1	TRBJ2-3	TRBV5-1	TGCGCCAGCAGCTTAGGGGACAGGGTGGAAAATACGCAGTATTTT	CASSLGDRVENTQYF
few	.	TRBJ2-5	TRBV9	TGTGCCAGCAGCGTAGTTCCTAGTGAGACCCAGTACTTC	CASSVVPSETQYF
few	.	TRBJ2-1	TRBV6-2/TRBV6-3	TGTGCCAGCACCGACGCCATCGGGGCTGGGTATGAGCAGTTCTTC	CASTDAIGAGYEQFF
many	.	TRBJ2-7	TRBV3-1	TGTGCCAGCAGCCAAGATACTAGCTTCTACGAGCAGTACTTC	CASSQDTSFYEQYF
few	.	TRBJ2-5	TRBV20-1	TGCAGTGCTGGGGGGGGGGGGCGAGAGACCCAGTACTTC	CSAGGGGRETQYF
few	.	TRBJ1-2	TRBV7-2	TGTGCCAGCAGCTTAGTTGGGGGAGTGGGCTACACCTTC	CASSLVGGVGYTF
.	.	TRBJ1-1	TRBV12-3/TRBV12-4	TGTGCCAGCAGCCTGATACAGGCAACTGAAGCTTTCTTT	CASSLIQATEAFF
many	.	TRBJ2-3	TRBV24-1	TGTGCCACCAGTGAAGACCGGGTTCAAGATACGCAGTATTTT	CATSEDRVQDTQYF
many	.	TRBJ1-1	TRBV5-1	TGCGCCAGCAGCTTGGCGGCAGTGAACACTGAAGCTTTCTTT	CASSLAAVNTEAFF
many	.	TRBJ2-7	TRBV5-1	TGCGCCAGCAGCTTGGATCCCTGGGGCGAGCAGTACTTC	CASSLDPWGEQYF
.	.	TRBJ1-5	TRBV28	TGTGCCAGCAGCAGTATAGGGACGGGCAATCAGCCCCAGCATTTT	CASSSIGTGNQPQHF
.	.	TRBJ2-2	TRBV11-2	TGTGCCAGCAGCTTAGCCGAGGGGCGGGTGGGGCTGTTTTTT	CASSLAEGRVGLFF
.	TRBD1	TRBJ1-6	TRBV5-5	TGTGCCAGCAGCCTAGGACAGGGAGGGTCCTATAATTCACCCCTCCACTTT	CASSLGQGGSYNSPLHF
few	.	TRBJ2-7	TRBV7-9	TGTGCCAGCAGCTTAGGCTCGGGTCGGGGCGAGCAGTACTTC	CASSLGSGRGEQYF
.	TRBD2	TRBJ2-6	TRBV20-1	TGCAGTGCTAAACGGGGGGCTGGGGCCAACGTCCTGACTTTC	CSAKRGAGANVLTF
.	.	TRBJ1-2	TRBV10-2	TGCGCCAGCAGTGAGTCTGGCATCGTTGGCTACACCTTC	CASSESGIVGYTF
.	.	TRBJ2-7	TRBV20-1	TGCAGTGCGTCCTATAGCGCGTACTCCTACGAGCAGTACTTC	CSASYSAYSYEQYF
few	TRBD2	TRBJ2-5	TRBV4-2	TGTGCCAGCAGCCTGGGAGGGTCGGACCTTTTTCGGGAGACCCAGTACTTC	CASSLGGSDLFRETQYF
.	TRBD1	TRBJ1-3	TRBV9	TGTGCCAGCAGCGTAGTAGTTGGACAGGGGGCTGGAAACACCATATATTTT	CASSVVVGQGAGNTIYF
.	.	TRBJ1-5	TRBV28	TGTGCCAGCAGTTTATTAACAGGTCCTCGAAAATTAAATCAGCCCCAGCATTTT	CASSLLTGPRKLNQPQHF
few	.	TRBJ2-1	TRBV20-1	TGCAGTGCTAGATTGAGAGGAATCTCCTACAATGAGCAGTTCTTC	CSARLRGISYNEQFF
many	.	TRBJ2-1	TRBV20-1	TGCAACTTCCGGGCCAACTACAATGAGCAGTTCTTC	CNFRANYNEQFF
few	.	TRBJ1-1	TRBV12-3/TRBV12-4	TGTGCCAGCAGTTTTGGGGGGGCACCGAACACTGAAGCTTTCTTT	CASSFGGAPNTEAFF
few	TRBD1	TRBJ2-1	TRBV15	TGTGCCACCAGCAGAGTGGGACAGGGGGTAAAGGAGCAGTTCTTC	CATSRVGQGVKEQFF
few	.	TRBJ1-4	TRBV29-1	TGCAGCGCCGTGGTAGGGGGAGAAAAACTGTTTTTT	CSAVVGGEKLFF
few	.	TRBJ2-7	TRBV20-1	TGCAGTGCACGGTCCGTCGGCGAGCAGTACTTC	CSARSVGEQYF
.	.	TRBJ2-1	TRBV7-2	TGTGCCAGCAGCATCGCCCGGACTGGTTACAATGAGCAGTTCTTC	CASSIARTGYNEQFF
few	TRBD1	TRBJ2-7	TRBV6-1	TGTGCCAGCAGTCAGACCGGGACAGGGAGTAGCGAGCAGTACTTC	CASSQTGTGSSEQYF
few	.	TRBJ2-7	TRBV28	TGTGCCAGCACCTCGGGGGTCGGGCAGTACTTC	CASTSGVGQYF
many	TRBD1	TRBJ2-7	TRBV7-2	TGTGCCAGCAGCTCCGGGACAGGGGTCTACGAGCAGTACTTC	CASSSGTGVYEQYF
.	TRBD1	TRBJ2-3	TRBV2	TGTGCCAGCAGTGGAAGCCTGACAGGGCTCGGCACAGATACGCAGTATTTT	CASSGSLTGLGTDTQYF
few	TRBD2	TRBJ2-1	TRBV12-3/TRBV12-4	TGTGCCAGCAGTTTATCGGGGGGTGACTACAATGAGCAGTTCTTC	CASSLSGGDYNEQFF
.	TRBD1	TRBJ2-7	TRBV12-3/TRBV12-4	TGTGCCAGCAGTGGCCGGACAGGACTCTACGAGCAGTACTTC	CASSGRTGLYEQYF
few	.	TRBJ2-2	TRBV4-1	TGCGCCAGCAGCCAATCCTCCGGGACTCCCCTCGGGGAGCTGTTTTTT	CASSQSSGTPLGELFF
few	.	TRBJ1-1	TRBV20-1	TGCAGTGCCCAGGGACCAATGAACACTGAAGCTTTCTTT	CSAQGPMNTEAFF
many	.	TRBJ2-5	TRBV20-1	TGCAGTGCTAGAGATCTGGCTAACTGGACCCAGTACTTC	CSARDLANWTQYF
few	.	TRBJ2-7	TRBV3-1	TGTGCCAGCAGCCCGGGACTGCCCAGCATGGGAGAGCAGTACTTC	CASSPGLPSMGEQYF
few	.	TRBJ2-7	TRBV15	TGTGCCACCAGCAGAGATGGGGGCAGCTACGACGAGCAGTACTTC	CATSRDGGSYDEQYF
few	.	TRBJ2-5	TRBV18	TGTGCCAGCTCATCCGGAGGGACAGAGCAAGAGACCCAGTACTTC	CASSSGGTEQETQYF
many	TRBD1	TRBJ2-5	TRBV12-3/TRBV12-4	TGTGCCAGCGGACAGGATAACCAAAAGACCCAGTACTTC	CASGQDNQKTQYF
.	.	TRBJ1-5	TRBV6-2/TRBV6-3	TGTGCCAGCAGGGACAGAACCAATCAGCCCCAGCATTTT	CASRDRTNQPQHF
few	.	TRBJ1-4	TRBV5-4	TGTGCCAGCAGCCGGACGGTAAACGACCCTAATGAAAAACTGTTTTTT	CASSRTVNDPNEKLFF
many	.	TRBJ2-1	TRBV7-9	TGTGCCAGCAAACCAACCCTCAGAGAGGGGAATGAGCAGTTCTTC	CASKPTLREGNEQFF
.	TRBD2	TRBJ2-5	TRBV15	TGTGCCACCAGCCGACGGCGGGAGACGGGAGAGACCCAGTACTTC	CATSRRRETGETQYF
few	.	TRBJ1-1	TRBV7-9	TGTGCCAGCAGCTTAGCAGGTCTAACGGGTATGAACACTGAAGCTTTCTTT	CASSLAGLTGMNTEAFF
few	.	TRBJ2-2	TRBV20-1	TGCAGTGCTAGGCTGACAGGGAACACCGGGGAGCTGTTTTTT	CSARLTGNTGELFF